This T cell receptor (beta chain) was identified during a study of T cell repertoires in cytomegalovirus infection. Broader study findings: The ex vivo response showed dominance by HLA-C-restricted CMV-specific TCR beta clonotypes.

Via MiXCR, TCRdb re-called the reads, giving one row per CDR3 protein. The table shows 630,000 or so distinct CDR3 sequences, with 24% occurring only once. This clonotype was observed a few times. Its cognate antigen is unknown. The sample taken for sequencing was CD8+ T cells from PBMCs. The source of this sequence is a human donor in good health (CMV status not recorded). Some clones in this sample may be carry-over from other donors' samples.

The CDR3 DNA sequence: TGTGCCACCAGCAGGACAAGGTTGGGGAACACTGAAGCTTTCTTT. Encoded protein: CATSRTRLGNTEAFF. The rearrangement joins TRBV15 to TRBJ1-1, with unresolved D. Germline CDR1 LNHNV, CDR2 YYDKDF (reference sequence). This CDR3 is 15 amino acids long. V was trimmed by 3 bases and J by 1 base, leaving 12 bases between them. Full variable domain (rest looked up from reference TRBV15 and TRBJ1-1): DAMVIQNPRYQVTQFGKPVTLSCSQTLNHNVMYWYQQKSSQAPKLLFHYYDKDFNNEADTPDNFQSRRPNTSFCFLDIRSPGLGDTAMYLCATSRTRLGNTEAFFGQGTRLTVV.